One TCR beta chain is described in this entry. Germline V CDR1 and CDR2: GTSNPN, SVGIG (reference sequence). This CDR3 contains 13 residues. Trimming left V 4 bases short and J 6 bases short, with 14 bases between. The data belong to a study of blood T cell repertoires in COVID-19. The method was immunoSEQ multiplex PCR; TCRdb's version includes in-frame clones alone and lacks a portion of them. This table has fewer than 250,000 clones, 88% appearing once. The chain uses TRBV30 and TRBJ2-3, with TRBD2 as a possible D gene (5 bases). The receptor's source is a human donor in a cohort sampled during active COVID-19. The material sequenced was peripheral blood. The CDR3 loop reads CAWMGAPTDTQYF. The CDR3 DNA follows: TGTGCCTGGATGGGAGCGCCCACGGATACGCAGTATTTT. The variable domain in full, completed from reference TRBV30 and TRBJ2-3, reads SQTIHQWPATLVQPVGSPLSLECTVEGTSNPNLYWYRQAAGRGLQLLFYSVGIGQISSEVPQNLSASRPQDRQFILSSKKLLLSDSGFYLCAWMGAPTDTQYFGPGTRLTVL.